The rows below give T cell receptor beta chains drawn from one sample of a study of blood T cell repertoires in COVID-19. TCRdb's table, derived via immunoSEQ multiplex PCR, lists solely in-frame clones and lacks some. The sample lists around 320,000 clones, about nine tenths seen once, with approximately 12% in the top ten. The sequenced sample was peripheral blood. The receptors derive from a woman in her twenties or thirties with COVID-19, enrolled during active disease. Each CDR3 is given with its conserved first and last residue. A D gene is named only where the DNA matches it firmly. Size tells how often a clone was seen (once, few, many) or the class of an expanded clone, and some rows leave it out.

j_call,d_call,v_call,clone_size,cdr3_nt,cdr3_aa
TRBJ1-2,.,TRBV5-6,.,TGTGCCAGCAGCACTGCCTGGTCGGGGGGCGCGGGAGGCTACACCTTC,CASSTAWSGGAGGYTF
TRBJ2-5,.,TRBV5-1,.,TGCGCCAGCAGCCCGGAGTACCAAGAGACCCAGTACTTC,CASSPEYQETQYF
TRBJ1-2,.,TRBV27,.,TGTGCCAGCAGTCTTCAACCGGGACTTGCCTATGGCTACACCTTC,CASSLQPGLAYGYTF
TRBJ1-4,.,TRBV4-1,.,TGCGCCAGCAGCCCGATCGGGAATGAAAAACTGTTTTTT,CASSPIGNEKLFF
TRBJ2-7,.,TRBV4-1,.,TGCGCCAGCAGCCTCGGAGGCGGCGTTGGCGAGCAGTACTTC,CASSLGGGVGEQYF
TRBJ1-1,.,TRBV7-9,.,TGTGCCAGCACCCTTGAACTCGGCACTGAAGCTTTCTTT,CASTLELGTEAFF
TRBJ1-1,.,TRBV7-9,.,TGTGCCAGCAGCCCAGGGTTTGAAGCTTTCTTT,CASSPGFEAFF
TRBJ2-7,TRBD1,TRBV7-8,.,TGTGCCAGCACCGCCCCCCCGGACAGGGGGCTCCCCGCCTACGAGCAGTACTTC,CASTAPPDRGLPAYEQYF
TRBJ1-1,.,TRBV27,.,TGTGCCAGCAGCCCCACCTTAGGGGTCCGCAGCACTGAAGCTTTCTTT,CASSPTLGVRSTEAFF
TRBJ2-7,.,TRBV30,.,TGTGCCTGGAGTGAGACATACGATAAGCAGTACTTC,CAWSETYDKQYF
TRBJ1-2,TRBD1,TRBV28,many,TGTGCCACCACGAGTCCCGGGACAGGGAACTATGGCTACACCTTC,CATTSPGTGNYGYTF
TRBJ1-4,.,TRBV27,.,TGTGCCAGCAGGGACAGACCTAATGAAAAACTGTTTTTT,CASRDRPNEKLFF
TRBJ2-1,.,TRBV19,.,TGTGCCAGTAGTATAGGGCCAGCGAATGAGCAGTTCTTC,CASSIGPANEQFF
TRBJ2-1,.,TRBV10-3,.,TGTGCCATCAGTGAGTCGCCCGGGTCTGAGCAGTTCTTC,CAISESPGSEQFF
TRBJ1-2,.,TRBV6-5,.,TGTGCCAGTTTACAGGGAGCTCGTGGCTACACCTTC,CASLQGARGYTF
TRBJ2-2,TRBD2,TRBV7-6,.,TGTGCCAGCAGCCCCCTCGGGGGGGGGCAATCCGGGGAGCTGTTTTTT,CASSPLGGGQSGELFF
TRBJ2-4,TRBD1,TRBV2,.,TGTGCCAGCAGTCCCGGGACAGGGGACTATCTTAATTTCGGCATTCAGTACTTC,CASSPGTGDYLNFGIQYF
TRBJ2-1,TRBD2,TRBV3-1/TRBV3-2,.,TGTGCCAGCAGCTATAGCGGGGGGGCCTTCCATGAGCAGTTCTTC,CASSYSGGAFHEQFF
TRBJ1-4,TRBD1,TRBV27,.,TGTGCCAGCAGTCCTCGGGACAGGACATATGCAACTAATGAAAAACTGTTTTTT,CASSPRDRTYATNEKLFF
TRBJ1-5,.,TRBV4-1,.,TGCGCCAGCAGCCACCCCGGGGGAGCTGGATCCAATCAGCCCCAGCATTTT,CASSHPGGAGSNQPQHF
TRBJ1-1,TRBD1,TRBV4-1,once,TGCGCCAGCAGCCAAGAATGGACAGGAAATATGAACACTGAAGCTTTCTTT,CASSQEWTGNMNTEAFF
TRBJ1-1,.,TRBV20-1,.,TGCAGTGCTCCTAGGGGGACTGAAGCTTTCTTT,CSAPRGTEAFF
TRBJ2-3,TRBD1,TRBV6-6,once,TGTGAAACAGGGGGCGCAGATACGCAGTATTTT,CETGGADTQYF
TRBJ1-2,.,TRBV28,.,TGTGCCAGCAGTTTAGTATCAGCTGCGAGGTATGGCTACACCTTC,CASSLVSAARYGYTF
TRBJ2-1,.,TRBV5-8,.,TGTGCCAGCAGCTTACCCGGGACACTCAATGAGCAGTTCTTC,CASSLPGTLNEQFF
TRBJ1-1,TRBD1,TRBV5-1,.,TGCGCCAGCAGTAAGACAGGGGTTGAAGCTTTCTTT,CASSKTGVEAFF
TRBJ1-2,.,TRBV20-1,.,TGCAGTGTCGCCGTGGAGCTCGGCTACACCTTC,CSVAVELGYTF
TRBJ2-3,.,TRBV3-1/TRBV3-2,.,TGTGCCAGCAGCCAGTACGGGGGAACTAGCACAGATACGCAGTATTTT,CASSQYGGTSTDTQYF
TRBJ2-1,TRBD1,TRBV5-1,.,TGCGCCAGCAGCAAGGACAGGGCGTACAATGAGCAGTTCTTC,CASSKDRAYNEQFF
TRBJ2-4,.,TRBV28,.,TGTGCCAGCAGTGATCGGGTCTATTTAGCCAAAAACATTCAGTACTTC,CASSDRVYLAKNIQYF
TRBJ1-2,.,TRBV6-2/TRBV6-3,.,TGTGCCAGCAGTTATTTTTGGGGCGGAAGCTATGGCTACACCTTC,CASSYFWGGSYGYTF
TRBJ1-6,.,TRBV5-1,.,TGCGCCAGCAGCTTGGTGGACAGTGGCAATTCACCCCTCCACTTT,CASSLVDSGNSPLHF
TRBJ2-1,.,TRBV28,.,TGTGCCAGCAGTTTAAGGGGGAACAATGAGCAGTTCTTC,CASSLRGNNEQFF
TRBJ1-1,TRBD1,TRBV2,.,TGTGCCAGCAGTGAGGACAGGGGGCGCGGGACTGAAGCTTTCTTT,CASSEDRGRGTEAFF
TRBJ2-1,.,TRBV12-3/TRBV12-4,.,TGTGCCAGCAGTTTATGGCCTTGGGAGAGGCAGTTCTTC,CASSLWPWERQFF
TRBJ2-3,.,TRBV15,.,TGTGCCACCAGCAGAGATTGGGCGGCGGGGGCGATCACAGATACGCAGTATTTT,CATSRDWAAGAITDTQYF
TRBJ2-2,.,TRBV25-1,.,TGTGCCAGCAGTATCACCAGGACTAACACCGGGGAGCTGTTTTTT,CASSITRTNTGELFF
TRBJ2-1,TRBD1,TRBV29-1,once,TGCAGCGTGGGGACAGGGGGCACTGAGCAGTTCTTC,CSVGTGGTEQFF
TRBJ2-5,.,TRBV5-8,.,TGTGCCAGCAGCTTGGGACAGAACTACCAAGAGACCCAGTACTTC,CASSLGQNYQETQYF
TRBJ1-1,.,TRBV3-1/TRBV3-2,.,TGTGCCAGCAGCCAGTTTCTTGAGGGTCGGCTGAACACTGAAGCTTTCTTT,CASSQFLEGRLNTEAFF
TRBJ2-7,TRBD1,TRBV7-2,.,TGTGCCAGCAGCTTAGCGCCACAGGGGGCCTACGAGCAGTACTTC,CASSLAPQGAYEQYF
TRBJ1-2,.,TRBV11-2,.,TGTGCCAGCAGCTCGGGAGGCGGGGGTACTGGCTACACCTTC,CASSSGGGGTGYTF
TRBJ2-7,TRBD2,TRBV28,.,TGTGCCAGCAGCCTACCGGGGGAGGGGAATACCTACGAGCAGTACTTC,CASSLPGEGNTYEQYF
TRBJ2-3,.,TRBV5-4,.,TGTGCCAGCAGCCCCCCCTCACGGGGGAGCACAGATACGCAGTATTTT,CASSPPSRGSTDTQYF
TRBJ1-5,.,TRBV7-9,once,TGTGCCAGCAGCTTATACAATCAGCCCCAGCATTTT,CASSLYNQPQHF
TRBJ1-2,TRBD1,TRBV18,.,TGTGCCAGCTCACCCTATCCGGGACAGGGAGAATATGGCTACACCTTC,CASSPYPGQGEYGYTF
TRBJ2-5,TRBD2,TRBV4-2,many,TGTGCCAGCAGCCGCGGGAGGTCCGGGCCCCAGTACTTC,CASSRGRSGPQYF
TRBJ2-7,TRBD2,TRBV27,.,TGTGCCAGCAGCTATAGCGGGGGCTACGAGCAGTACTTC,CASSYSGGYEQYF
TRBJ1-2,TRBD1,TRBV29-1,.,TGCAGCGTCAGACAGGGGGCCAATGGCTACACCTTC,CSVRQGANGYTF
TRBJ2-1,TRBD1,TRBV11-1,.,TGTGCCAGCAGCCCAACCGGGACAGGGGTCGATGAGCAGTTCTTC,CASSPTGTGVDEQFF
TRBJ1-2,TRBD1,TRBV12-5,.,TGTGCTAGTGGGTGGACCGGACAGGGGGTTAACTATGGCTACACCTTC,CASGWTGQGVNYGYTF
TRBJ2-7,.,TRBV11-3,once,TGTGCCAGCAGCCGACTCCCTTACGAGCAGTACTTC,CASSRLPYEQYF
TRBJ2-7,.,TRBV2,.,TGTGCCAGCAGCACAGGGCAGGCCGAGCAGTACTTC,CASSTGQAEQYF
TRBJ2-2,.,TRBV5-1,.,TGCGCCAGCAGCTTGGGGATTGACAGCCCAAACACCGGGGAGCTGTTTTTT,CASSLGIDSPNTGELFF
TRBJ1-2,.,TRBV6-1,.,TGTGCCAGCAGTGGAGGAGAAGGTCCAAGGAGGGGTCGAGGCTACACCTTC,CASSGGEGPRRGRGYTF
TRBJ1-4,.,TRBV7-2,.,TGTGCCAGCAGATTACGTCTTGCAACTAATGAAAAACTGTTTTTT,CASRLRLATNEKLFF
TRBJ2-1,TRBD2,TRBV20-1,few,TGCAGTGCTAGTCGTAGCGGGGGGCACAATGAGCAGTTCTTC,CSASRSGGHNEQFF